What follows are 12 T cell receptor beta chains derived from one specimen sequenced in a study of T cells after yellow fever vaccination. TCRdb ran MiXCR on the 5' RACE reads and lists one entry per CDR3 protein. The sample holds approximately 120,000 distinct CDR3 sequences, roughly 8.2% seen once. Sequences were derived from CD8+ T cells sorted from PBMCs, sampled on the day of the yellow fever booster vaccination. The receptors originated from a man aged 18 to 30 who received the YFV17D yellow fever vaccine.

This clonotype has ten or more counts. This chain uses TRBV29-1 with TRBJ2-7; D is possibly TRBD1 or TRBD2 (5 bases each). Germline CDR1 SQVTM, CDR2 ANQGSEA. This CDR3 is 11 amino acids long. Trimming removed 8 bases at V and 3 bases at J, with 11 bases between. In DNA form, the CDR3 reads TGCAGCTTCCGGGACGGCTACGAGCAGTACGTC. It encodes CSFRDGYEQYV.

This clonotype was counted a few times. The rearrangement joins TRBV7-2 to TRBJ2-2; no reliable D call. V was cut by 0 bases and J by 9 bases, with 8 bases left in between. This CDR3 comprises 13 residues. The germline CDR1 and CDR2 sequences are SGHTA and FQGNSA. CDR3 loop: CASSLAPNWELFF. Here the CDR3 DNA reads TGTGCCAGCAGCTTAGCCCCCAATTGGGAGCTGTTTTTT.

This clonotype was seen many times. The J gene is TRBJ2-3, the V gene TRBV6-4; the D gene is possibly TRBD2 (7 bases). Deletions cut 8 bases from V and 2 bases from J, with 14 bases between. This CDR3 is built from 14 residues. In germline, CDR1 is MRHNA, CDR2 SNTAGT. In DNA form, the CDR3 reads TGTGCCAGCGGGGCCGGGGGGCACACAGATACGCAGTATTTT. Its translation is CASGAGGHTDTQYF.

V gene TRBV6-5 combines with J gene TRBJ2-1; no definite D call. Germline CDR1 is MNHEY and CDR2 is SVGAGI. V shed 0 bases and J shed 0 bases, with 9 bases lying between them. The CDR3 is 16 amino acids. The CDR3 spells CASSYSWQSSYNEQFF. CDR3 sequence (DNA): TGTGCCAGCAGTTACTCGTGGCAGAGCTCCTACAATGAGCAGTTCTTC.

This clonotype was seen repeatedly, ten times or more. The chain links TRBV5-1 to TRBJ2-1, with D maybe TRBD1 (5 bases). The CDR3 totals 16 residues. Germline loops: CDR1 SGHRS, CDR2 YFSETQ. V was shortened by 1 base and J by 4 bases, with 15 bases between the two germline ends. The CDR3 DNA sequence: TGCGCCAGCAGCTTGCGGGCCGATAGGGGTTACAATGAGCAGTTCTTC. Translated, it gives CASSLRADRGYNEQFF.

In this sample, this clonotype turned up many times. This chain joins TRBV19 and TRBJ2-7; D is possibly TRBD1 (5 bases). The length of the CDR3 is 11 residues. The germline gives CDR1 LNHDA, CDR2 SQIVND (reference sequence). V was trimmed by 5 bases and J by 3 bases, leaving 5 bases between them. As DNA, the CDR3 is TGTGCCAGTAGTGACAGCTACGAGCAGTACTTC. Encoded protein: CASSDSYEQYF.

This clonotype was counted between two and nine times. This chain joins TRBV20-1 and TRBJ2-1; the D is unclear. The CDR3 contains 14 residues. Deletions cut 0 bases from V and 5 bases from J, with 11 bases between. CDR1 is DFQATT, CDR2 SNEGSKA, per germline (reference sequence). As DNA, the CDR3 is TGCAGTGCTAGAGATGTAACTGGCCACAATGAGCAGTTCTTC. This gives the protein CSARDVTGHNEQFF.

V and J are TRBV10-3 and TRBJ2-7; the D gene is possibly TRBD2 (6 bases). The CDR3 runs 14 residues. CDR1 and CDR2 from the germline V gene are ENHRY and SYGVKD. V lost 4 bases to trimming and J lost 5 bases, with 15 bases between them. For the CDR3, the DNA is TGTGCCATCAGTGGGGGACTCCAATTCGACGAGCAGTACGTC. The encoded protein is CAISGGLQFDEQYV.

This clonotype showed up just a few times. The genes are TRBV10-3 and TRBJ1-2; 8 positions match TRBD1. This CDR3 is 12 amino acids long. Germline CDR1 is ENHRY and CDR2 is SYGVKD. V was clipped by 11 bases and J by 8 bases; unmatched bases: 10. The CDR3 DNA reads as TGTGCCGCATTGACAGGGGTCGGAGGCTACACCTTC. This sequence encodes CAALTGVGGYTF.

The CDR3 sequence is CAIKNRDPTPWDGELFF. For the CDR3, the DNA is TGTGCCATCAAAAACAGGGATCCCACTCCATGGGACGGGGAGCTGTTTTTT. The V call is TRBV7-8, the J call TRBJ2-2; D may be TRBD1 (6 bases). Germline loops: CDR1 SGHVS, CDR2 FQNEAQ. With 10 bases removed from V and 7 bases from J, the gap between germline ends came to 28 bases. This CDR3 has 17 amino acids.

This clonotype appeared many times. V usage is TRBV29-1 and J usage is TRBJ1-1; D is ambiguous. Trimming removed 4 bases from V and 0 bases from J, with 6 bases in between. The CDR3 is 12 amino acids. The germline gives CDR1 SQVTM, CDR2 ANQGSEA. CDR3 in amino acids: CSVGVMNTEAFF. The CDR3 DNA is TGCAGCGTTGGGGTCATGAACACTGAAGCTTTCTTT.

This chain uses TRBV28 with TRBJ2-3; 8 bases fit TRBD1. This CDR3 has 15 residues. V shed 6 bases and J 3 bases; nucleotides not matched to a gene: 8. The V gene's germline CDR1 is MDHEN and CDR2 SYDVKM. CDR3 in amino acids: CASSCDRGRTDTQYF. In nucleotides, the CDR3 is TGTGCCAGCAGCTGTGACAGGGGAAGGACAGATACGCAGTATTTT.